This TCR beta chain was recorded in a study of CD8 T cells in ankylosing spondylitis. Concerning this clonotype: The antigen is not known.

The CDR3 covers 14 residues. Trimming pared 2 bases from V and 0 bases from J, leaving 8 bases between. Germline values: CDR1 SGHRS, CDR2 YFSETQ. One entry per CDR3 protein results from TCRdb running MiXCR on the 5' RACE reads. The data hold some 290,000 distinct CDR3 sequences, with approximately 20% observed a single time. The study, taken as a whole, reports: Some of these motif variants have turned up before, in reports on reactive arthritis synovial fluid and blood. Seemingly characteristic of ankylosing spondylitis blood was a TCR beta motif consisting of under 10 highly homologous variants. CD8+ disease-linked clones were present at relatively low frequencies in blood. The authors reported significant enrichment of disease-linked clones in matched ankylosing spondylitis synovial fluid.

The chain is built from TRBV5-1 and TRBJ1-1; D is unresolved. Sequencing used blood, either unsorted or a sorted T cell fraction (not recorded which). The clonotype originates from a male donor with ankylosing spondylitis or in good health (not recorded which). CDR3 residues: CASSFWTVNTEAFF. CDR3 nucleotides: TGCGCCAGCAGCTTTTGGACGGTGAACACTGAAGCTTTCTTT.